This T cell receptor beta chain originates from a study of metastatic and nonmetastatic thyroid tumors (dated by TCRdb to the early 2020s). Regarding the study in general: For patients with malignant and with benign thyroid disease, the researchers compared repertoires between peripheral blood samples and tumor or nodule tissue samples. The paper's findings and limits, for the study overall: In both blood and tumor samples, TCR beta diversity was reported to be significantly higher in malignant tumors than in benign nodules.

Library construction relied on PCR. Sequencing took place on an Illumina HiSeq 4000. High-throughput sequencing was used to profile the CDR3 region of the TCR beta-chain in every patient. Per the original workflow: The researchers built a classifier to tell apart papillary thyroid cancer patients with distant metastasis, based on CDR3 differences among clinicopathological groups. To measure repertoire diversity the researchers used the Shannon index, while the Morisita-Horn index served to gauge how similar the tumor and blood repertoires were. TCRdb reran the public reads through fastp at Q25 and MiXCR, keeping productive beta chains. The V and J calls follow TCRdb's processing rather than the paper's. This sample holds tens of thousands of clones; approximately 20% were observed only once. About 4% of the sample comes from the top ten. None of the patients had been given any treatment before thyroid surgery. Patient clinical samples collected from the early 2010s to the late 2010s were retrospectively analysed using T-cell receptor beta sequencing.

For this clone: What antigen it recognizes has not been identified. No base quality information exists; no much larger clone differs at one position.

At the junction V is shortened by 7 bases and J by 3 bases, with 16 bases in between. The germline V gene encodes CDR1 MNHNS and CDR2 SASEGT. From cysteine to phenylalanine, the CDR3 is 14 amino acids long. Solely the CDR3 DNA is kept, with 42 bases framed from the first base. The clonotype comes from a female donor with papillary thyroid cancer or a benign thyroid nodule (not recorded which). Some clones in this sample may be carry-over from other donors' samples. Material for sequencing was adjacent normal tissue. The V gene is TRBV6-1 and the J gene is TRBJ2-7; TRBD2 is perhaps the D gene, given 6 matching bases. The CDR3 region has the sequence CASIPSGPNYEQYF. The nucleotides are TGTGCCAGCATACCCAGCGGGCCCAACTACGAGCAGTACTTC.